This T cell receptor (beta chain) was documented in a study of blood T cell repertoires in COVID-19. Clones were read by immunoSEQ multiplex PCR, and TCRdb kept only the in-frame ones, dropping some. There are about 270,000 clones in the sample; 90% occur only once, and about 4% lies in the top ten. Germline trimming cut 6 bases from V and 1 base from J; bases unmatched to any gene: 7. Germline V lookup: CDR1 SGHTA, CDR2 FQGNSA. CDR3 length equals 16 residues. The sequenced material came from PBMCs or T cells enriched from blood (not recorded which). The TCR comes from a woman in her twenties or thirties with acute COVID-19. The V gene is TRBV7-2, the J gene TRBJ2-1, with 9 bases that match TRBD1. DNA for the CDR3: TGTGCCAGCAGACAGGGGGCCTTAGGGTCCTACAATGAGCAGTTCTTC. This sequence encodes CASRQGALGSYNEQFF.